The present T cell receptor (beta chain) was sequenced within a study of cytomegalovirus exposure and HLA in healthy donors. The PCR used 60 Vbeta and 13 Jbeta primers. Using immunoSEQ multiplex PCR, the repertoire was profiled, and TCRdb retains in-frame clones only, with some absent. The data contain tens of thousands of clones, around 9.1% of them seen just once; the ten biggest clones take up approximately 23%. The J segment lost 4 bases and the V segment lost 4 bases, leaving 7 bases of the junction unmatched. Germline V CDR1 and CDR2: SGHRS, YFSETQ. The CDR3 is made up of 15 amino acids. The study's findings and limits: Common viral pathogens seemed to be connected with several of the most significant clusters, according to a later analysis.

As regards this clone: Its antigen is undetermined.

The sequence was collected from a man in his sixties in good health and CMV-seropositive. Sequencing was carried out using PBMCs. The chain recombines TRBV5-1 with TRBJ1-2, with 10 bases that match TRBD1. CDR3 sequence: CASSHGQGVAYGYTF. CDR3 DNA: TGCGCCAGCAGCCATGGACAGGGGGTAGCCTATGGCTACACCTTC.